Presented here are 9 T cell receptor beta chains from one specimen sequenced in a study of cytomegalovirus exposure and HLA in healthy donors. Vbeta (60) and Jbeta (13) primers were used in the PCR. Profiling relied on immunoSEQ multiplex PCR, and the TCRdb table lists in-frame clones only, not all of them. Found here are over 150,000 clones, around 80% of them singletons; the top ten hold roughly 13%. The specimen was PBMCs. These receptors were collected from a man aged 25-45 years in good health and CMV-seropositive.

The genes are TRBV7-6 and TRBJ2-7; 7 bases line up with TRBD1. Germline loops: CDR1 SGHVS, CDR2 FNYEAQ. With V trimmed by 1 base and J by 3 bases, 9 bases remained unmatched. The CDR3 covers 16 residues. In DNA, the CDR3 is TGTGCCAGCAGCTTAGAGGGCAGGGCAGGGGGCTACGAGCAGTACTTC. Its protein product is CASSLEGRAGGYEQYF.

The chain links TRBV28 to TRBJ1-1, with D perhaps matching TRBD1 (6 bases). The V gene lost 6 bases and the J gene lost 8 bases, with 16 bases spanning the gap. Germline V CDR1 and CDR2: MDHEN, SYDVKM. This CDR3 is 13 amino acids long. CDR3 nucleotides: TGTGCCAGCAGCCTCCAGGGGTCTCGGGAAGCTTTCTTT. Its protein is CASSLQGSREAFF.

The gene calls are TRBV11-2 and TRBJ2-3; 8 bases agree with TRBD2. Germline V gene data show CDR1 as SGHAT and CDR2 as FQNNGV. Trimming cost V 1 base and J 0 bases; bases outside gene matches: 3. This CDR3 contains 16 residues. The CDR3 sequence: CASSLAGGVSTDTQYF. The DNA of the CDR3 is TGTGCCAGCAGCTTAGCGGGAGGGGTTAGCACAGATACGCAGTATTTT.

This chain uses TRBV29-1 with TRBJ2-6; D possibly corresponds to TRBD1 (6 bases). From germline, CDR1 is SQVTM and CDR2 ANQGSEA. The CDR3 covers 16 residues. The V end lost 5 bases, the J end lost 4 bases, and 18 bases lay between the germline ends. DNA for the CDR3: TGCAGCGTTCTTTTACAGGGCCTCCCCGGGGCCAACGTCCTGACTTTC. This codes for CSVLLQGLPGANVLTF.

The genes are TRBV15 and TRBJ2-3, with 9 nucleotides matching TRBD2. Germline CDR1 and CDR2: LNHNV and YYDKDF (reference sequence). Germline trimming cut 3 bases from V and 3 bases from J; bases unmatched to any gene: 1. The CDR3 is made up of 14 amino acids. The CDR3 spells CATSRGLATDTQYF. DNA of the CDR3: TGTGCCACCAGCAGGGGACTAGCAACAGATACGCAGTATTTT.

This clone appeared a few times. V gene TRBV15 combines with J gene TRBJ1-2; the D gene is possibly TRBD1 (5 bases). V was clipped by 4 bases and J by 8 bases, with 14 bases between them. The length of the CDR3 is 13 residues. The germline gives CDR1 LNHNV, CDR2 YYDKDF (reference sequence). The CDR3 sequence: CATSIRQGWGYTF. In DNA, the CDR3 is TGTGCCACCAGCATCCGGCAGGGTTGGGGCTACACCTTC.

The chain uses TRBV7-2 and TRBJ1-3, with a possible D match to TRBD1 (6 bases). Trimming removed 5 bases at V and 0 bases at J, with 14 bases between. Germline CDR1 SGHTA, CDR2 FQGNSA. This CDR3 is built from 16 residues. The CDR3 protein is CASSQGTASSGNTIYF. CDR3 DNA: TGTGCCAGCAGCCAGGGGACGGCATCCTCTGGAAACACCATATATTTT.

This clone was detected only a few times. The CDR3, as DNA: TGTGCCAGCAGCGAAACACTAGGTTACAATGAGCAGTTCTTC. This sequence encodes CASSETLGYNEQFF. The genes are TRBV9 and TRBJ2-1; TRBD2 is a possible D gene (5 bases). The CDR3 is 14 residues long. Germline V gene data show CDR1 as SGDLS and CDR2 as YYNGEE. V was trimmed by 3 bases and J by 4 bases, leaving 11 bases between them.

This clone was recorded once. Here the CDR3 reads CASSGRNQPQHF. The CDR3 DNA reads as TGTGCCAGTAGTGGCAGGAATCAGCCCCAGCATTTT. This rearrangement joins TRBV19 to TRBJ1-5; unclear D gene. This CDR3 is built from 12 residues. From germline, CDR1 is LNHDA and CDR2 SQIVND (reference sequence). V lost 5 bases and J 4 bases, leaving 6 bases between the germline ends.